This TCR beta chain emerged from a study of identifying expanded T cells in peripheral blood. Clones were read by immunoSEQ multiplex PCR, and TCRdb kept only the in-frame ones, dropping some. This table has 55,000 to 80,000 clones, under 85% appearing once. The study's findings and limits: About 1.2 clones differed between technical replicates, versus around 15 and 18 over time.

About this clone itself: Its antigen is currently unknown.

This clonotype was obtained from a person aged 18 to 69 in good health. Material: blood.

The DNA of the CDR3 is TGCGCCAGCAGCCCCAGGGGGATTAGCACAGATACGCAGTATTTT. This codes for CASSPRGISTDTQYF. This chain connects TRBV5-1 to TRBJ2-3, with 7 bases matching TRBD1. Trimming cost V 4 bases and J 0 bases; bases outside gene matches: 5. CDR3 size: 15 residues. In germline, CDR1 is SGHRS, CDR2 YFSETQ.